The 21 T cell receptor beta chains reported below all come from one sample, sequenced in a study of blood T cell repertoires in COVID-19. Some clones are missing from TCRdb's copy, which holds only in-frame ones; the method was immunoSEQ multiplex PCR. This table has roughly 250,000 clones, approximately 89% appearing once. The sequenced material came from peripheral blood. The source is a woman in her fifties or sixties with acute or convalescent COVID-19.

As DNA, the CDR3 is TGCGCCAGTAACGCAGGGTCCTTAAGGGCCGGGGAGCTGTTTTTT. Translating it yields CASNAGSLRAGELFF. This chain uses TRBV5-1 with TRBJ2-2, with D possibly matching TRBD1 (5 bases). Trimming took off 8 bases at V and 6 bases at J, with 20 bases between the two ends. CDR3 length: 15 amino acids. The V gene's germline CDR1 is SGHRS and CDR2 YFSETQ. The full variable domain, its missing parts supplied by reference TRBV5-1 and TRBJ2-2, is KAGVTQTPRYLIKTRGQQVTLSCSPISGHRSVSWYQQTPGQGLQFLFEYFSETQRNKGNFPGRFSGRQFSNSRSEMNVSTLELGDSALYLCASNAGSLRAGELFFGEGSRLTVL.

This chain uses TRBV7-2 with TRBJ2-1; the match to TRBD2 covers 7 bases. Germline V gene sequence: CDR1 SGHTA, CDR2 FQGNSA. The CDR3 length is 12 residues. The trim removed 5 bases at V and 10 bases at J, leaving 5 bases unmatched. CDR3 sequence reads: CASSLTSSEQFF. DNA for the CDR3: TGTGCCAGCAGCCTGACTAGCAGCGAGCAGTTCTTC.

The chain combines TRBV2 with TRBJ2-6; 9 positions match TRBD1. There are 20 residues in the CDR3. CDR1 and CDR2 (germline): SNHLY, FYNNEI. J was trimmed by 1 base and V by 5 bases; bases with no gene match: 15. The CDR3 sequence is CASSRFGPGQGISGANVLTF. CDR3 in DNA: TGTGCCAGCAGTCGTTTTGGTCCGGGACAGGGCATTTCTGGGGCCAACGTCCTGACTTTC.

This chain connects TRBV4-1 to TRBJ2-7, with D possibly TRBD2 on 6 matching bases. The CDR3 covers 13 residues. V was shortened by 2 bases and J by 4 bases, with 9 bases between the two germline ends. Germline V gene sequence: CDR1 MGHRA, CDR2 YSYEKL. The chain's CDR3 is CASSQRESYEQYF. As DNA, the CDR3 is TGCGCCAGCAGCCAACGGGAGTCATACGAGCAGTACTTC.

The V and J genes are TRBV5-6 and TRBJ2-1; D not certain. The CDR3 has 11 residues. V was cut by 4 bases and J by 8 bases, with 7 bases left in between. Germline V gene data show CDR1 as SGHDT and CDR2 as YYEEEE. In DNA form, the CDR3 reads TGTGCCAGCAGCGAGTCGGATGAGCAGTTCTTC. This sequence encodes CASSESDEQFF.

V is TRBV10-3 and J is TRBJ2-3; the D gene is possibly TRBD2 (5 bases). CDR3 size: 15 residues. V was shortened by 2 bases and J by 3 bases, with 12 bases between the two germline ends. Germline lookup yields CDR1 ENHRY and CDR2 SYGVKD. The CDR3 DNA reads as TGTGCCATCAGTGAGGAGGGTTTTAGGACAGATACGCAGTATTTT. Encoded protein: CAISEEGFRTDTQYF.

This sequence joins TRBV19 and TRBJ2-7, with D maybe TRBD1 (6 bases). The germline V gene has CDR1 LNHDA and CDR2 SQIVND (reference sequence). V lost 0 bases, J lost 3 bases, and 9 bases lay in between. The CDR3 loop spans 14 amino acids. CDR3 in amino acids: CASSIDGRGYEQYF. For the CDR3, the DNA is TGTGCCAGTAGTATAGATGGCAGGGGCTACGAGCAGTACTTC.

This sequence joins TRBV19 and TRBJ1-1; no clear D gene. V was shortened by 6 bases and J by 2 bases, with 7 bases between the two germline ends. This CDR3 is built from 12 residues. Germline CDR1 is LNHDA and CDR2 is SQIVND (reference sequence). CDR3 in amino acids: CASRDLNTEAFF. CDR3 coding DNA: TGTGCCAGTAGGGACTTAAACACTGAAGCTTTCTTT.

The chain carries TRBV18 and TRBJ2-1, with TRBD1 identical over 9 bases. The CDR3 totals 14 residues. CDR1 and CDR2 from the germline V gene are KGHSH and LQKENI. V shed 4 bases and J 3 bases; nucleotides not matched to a gene: 1. The DNA for the CDR3 is TGTGCCAGCTCACGGGACAGGGTCTACAATGAGCAGTTCTTC. It is translated as CASSRDRVYNEQFF.

The rearrangement links TRBV15 to TRBJ2-3, with TRBD1 matching 9 bases. The CDR3 sequence is 13 residues long. Germline assignment: CDR1 LNHNV and CDR2 YYDKDF (reference sequence). Trimming removed 5 bases from V and 14 bases from J; junction bases left unmatched: 11. CDR3: CATSGSRDREGYF. As DNA, the CDR3 is TGTGCCACCAGCGGGTCCCGGGACAGGGAGGGGTATTTT.

This clone occurred a few times. Distinct nucleotide sequences in the sample also encode this CDR3. The J gene is TRBJ2-7, the V gene TRBV5-1; TRBD1 matches at 7 bases. V shed 4 bases, J shed 2 bases, and the junction held 3 bases outside the gene matches. There are 13 residues in the CDR3. Germline-derived CDR1 and CDR2 are SGHRS and YFSETQ. CDR3 DNA: TGCGCCAGCAGCCCCGGGACAGCCTACGAGCAGTACTTC. It specifies CASSPGTAYEQYF.

This clone has only one observation. The V and J genes are TRBV20-1 and TRBJ1-2, with D possibly TRBD1 on 6 matching bases. V lost 3 bases to trimming and J lost 6 bases, with 14 bases between them. This CDR3 is 13 amino acids long. Germline CDR1 reads DFQATT; CDR2 reads SNEGSKA (reference sequence). CDR3 sequence: CSASGTGHDGYTF. In DNA form, the CDR3 reads TGCAGTGCTAGTGGCACAGGGCACGATGGCTACACCTTC.

This chain uses TRBV20-1 with TRBJ2-1; D remains unclear. Germline V gene data show CDR1 as DFQATT and CDR2 as SNEGSKA (reference sequence). This CDR3 region has 11 residues. Trimming took 6 bases from V and 5 from J, leaving 8 bases between them. This CDR3 is CSARRDNEQFF. CDR3 coding DNA: TGCAGTGCCCGACGGGACAATGAGCAGTTCTTC.

This rearrangement joins TRBV28 to TRBJ2-1, with TRBD1 matching over 9 bases. The CDR3 extends over 18 amino acids. The germline gives CDR1 MDHEN, CDR2 SYDVKM. V gave up 6 bases and J gave up 7 bases; unmatched junction bases: 19. The chain's CDR3 is CASRKSFIRDRVRNEQFF. In nucleotides, the CDR3 is TGTGCCAGCAGGAAGTCGTTTATCCGGGACAGGGTGAGAAATGAGCAGTTCTTC.

The genes are TRBV4-1 and TRBJ1-1; D remains ambiguous. Germline CDR1 and CDR2: MGHRA and YSYEKL. The CDR3 sequence is 15 residues long. The germline V and J ends were trimmed by 0 bases and 5 bases, with 13 bases remaining between them. CDR3 DNA: TGCGCCAGCAGCCAAGATGCCAGGTTTGGAACTGAAGCTTTCTTT. This codes for CASSQDARFGTEAFF.

This clone was seen only once. The chain uses TRBV7-3 and TRBJ2-2; tentative D call: TRBD2 (5 bases). V lost 4 bases and J lost 1, with 7 bases in between. The CDR3 runs 14 residues. Germline CDR1 and CDR2: SGHTA and FQGTGA. DNA for the CDR3: TGTGCCAGCAGCTACGGACTGAACACCGGGGAGCTGTTTTTT. Its protein product is CASSYGLNTGELFF. Full variable domain (remainder filled in from reference TRBV7-3 and TRBJ2-2): GAGVSQTPSNKVTEKGKYVELRCDPISGHTALYWYRQSLGQGPEFLIYFQGTGAADDSGLPNDRFFAVRPEGSVSTLKIQRTERGDSAVYLCASSYGLNTGELFFGEGSRLTVL.

This clone was detected once. The chain is built from TRBV19 and TRBJ1-1; D possibly corresponds to TRBD1 (5 bases). The CDR3 loop spans 14 amino acids. Trimming took 2 bases from V and 1 from J, leaving 8 bases between them. Germline CDR1 and CDR2: LNHDA and SQIVND (reference sequence). The CDR3 sequence is CASSISGGNTEAFF. The CDR3 bases are TGTGCCAGTAGTATAAGCGGGGGGAACACTGAAGCTTTCTTT.

V usage is TRBV7-2 and J usage is TRBJ1-5; tentative D call: TRBD1 (5 bases). CDR1 and CDR2 (germline): SGHTA, FQGNSA. This CDR3 comprises 13 residues. Trimming shortened V by 4 bases and J by 3 bases, and 7 bases separated the two germline ends. The CDR3: CASSSGLNQPQHF. The CDR3 DNA reads as TGTGCCAGCAGCTCGGGACTCAATCAGCCCCAGCATTTT.

This clone has only one observation. The rearrangement links TRBV5-4 to TRBJ2-1; 15 nucleotides line up with TRBD2. The CDR3 spans 17 residues. Germline trimming cut 4 bases from V and 3 bases from J; bases unmatched to any gene: 5. Germline V gene lookup returns CDR1 SGHNT and CDR2 YYREEE (reference sequence). CDR3 residues: CASSEGLAGGIYNEQFF. The CDR3, as DNA: TGTGCCAGCAGCGAGGGACTAGCGGGAGGAATCTACAATGAGCAGTTCTTC.

As concerns this clone: Distinct nucleotide sequences in the sample also encode this CDR3. The genes are TRBV7-3 and TRBJ2-1; 13 bases map to TRBD2. Germline-derived CDR1 and CDR2 are SGHTA and FQGTGA. With 5 bases clipped from V and 8 bases from J, the junction kept 3 bases outside the gene matches. CDR3 length equals 14 residues. CDR3 region: CASSLGLAGDEQFF. As DNA, the CDR3 is TGTGCCAGCAGCCTCGGACTAGCGGGAGATGAGCAGTTCTTC.

This clone was recorded a few times. CDR3 sequence (DNA): TGTGCCACCAGTCACCCGAGCGTCTATGGCTACACCTTC. Translation: CATSHPSVYGYTF. This sequence joins TRBV15 and TRBJ1-2, with D uncertain. Germline lookup yields CDR1 LNHNV and CDR2 YYDKDF (reference sequence). The CDR3 sequence is 13 residues long. Trimming removed 6 bases at V and 4 bases at J, with 12 bases between.